This TCR beta chain emerged from a study of CD8+ T cells in alopecia areata. The CDR3 length is 13 residues. Germline loops: CDR1 ENHRY, CDR2 SYGVKD. V gave up 7 bases and J gave up 8 bases, with 17 bases separating them. Once RNA had been extracted, it was reverse transcribed into cDNA to act as the sequencing template. Some clones are missing from TCRdb's copy, which holds only in-frame ones; the method was immunoSEQ multiplex PCR. The data contain 200,000 to 250,000 clones, more than 45% of them singletons. Specified treatment: oral pan-JAK inhibitor, 5-10 mg twice daily. Sequenced material: CD4+ T cells sorted from blood, taken at week 4, from a patient treated with tofacitinib. The TCR comes from a human donor with alopecia areata. The V call is TRBV10-3, the J call TRBJ1-1, with a possible D match to TRBD1 (5 bases). The CDR3 DNA is TGTGCCATCACCCGGGACGGGCGGGGGGAAGCTTTCTTT. It is translated as CAITRDGRGEAFF.